This T cell receptor (beta chain) was captured in a study of T-cell memory formation after mild COVID-19. The V end lost 3 bases, the J end lost 1 base, and 12 bases lay between the germline ends. CDR3 length: 15 residues. TCRdb processed the 5' RACE reads anew with MiXCR; each CDR3 protein has one entry. The top ten hold 13% of the sample, which has 350,000 to 500,000 distinct CDR3 sequences, 23% seen once. This clonotype was seen only a few times. The rearrangement links TRBV12-3 or TRBV12-4 to TRBJ1-1, with D unclear. The sequencing input was PBMCs or a T cell subset sorted from them (not recorded which). This sequence originates from an adult woman who had mild COVID-19 (a few samples of this study predate the infection). Cell type and time point are not known. CDR3: CASSLLGVENTEAFF. Written as DNA, the CDR3 is TGTGCCAGCAGTTTGTTAGGTGTGGAGAACACTGAAGCTTTCTTT.